The present T cell receptor beta chain was sequenced within a study of vaccination effects on CD4 cells after COVID-19. Study-wide context: Participants were vaccinated with two doses of either the BNT162b2 or mRNA-1273 vaccine.

Using immunoSEQ multiplex PCR, the repertoire was profiled, and TCRdb retains in-frame clones only, with some absent. The table includes 20,000 to 25,000 clones, about 63% detected once. The CDR3 length is 15 residues. V was trimmed by 6 bases and J by 0 bases, leaving 12 bases between them. Germline CDR1 MNHEY, CDR2 SVGAGI. Note on this clone: Its antigen is not known.

Prior to sequencing, the ViraFEST assay stimulated PBMC with viral peptide pools, which expanded the antigen-specific CD4+ T cells. Cultured cells yielded isolated CD4+ T cells after 10 days. In the vaccine recipients, nucleocapsid antibodies were negative and there was no prior SARS-CoV-2 infection. A few million PBMC per well were cultured with around 10 IU/ml IL-2 and around 9.4 ug/ml peptides. This specimen consisted of CD4+ T cells from PBMCs cultured with HCoV-NL63 spike peptides, obtained before COVID-19 vaccination. The chain recombines TRBV6-5 with TRBJ1-5; D may be TRBD1 (5 bases). This sequence was found in a human donor who received a COVID-19 vaccine. CDR3: CASRGTGVSNQPQHF. The DNA for the CDR3 is TGTGCCAGCAGGGGGACGGGGGTTAGCAATCAGCCCCAGCATTTT.